This T cell receptor (beta chain) was retrieved from a study of identical twins. Study outcomes and limitations: The same donors were not followed; conclusions instead depended on cross-sectional statistical analysis. Because invariant MAIT and iNKT cells could be present, zero-insertion analyses could be partly confounded.

As to this clonotype: Its specificity is not known.

TCRdb analysed the 5' RACE reads with MiXCR anew, one entry per CDR3 protein. Among 650,000 to 750,000 distinct CDR3 sequences, about 20% were seen once, and the ten largest hold 4% to 5.5%. This CDR3 comprises 14 residues. Germline CDR1 is SGHVS and CDR2 is FQNEAQ. The germline V and J ends were trimmed by 7 bases and 1 base, with 11 bases remaining between them. These data also formed part of another study, on T cells expressing NK-cell markers.

Sequenced material: PBMCs. The chain combines TRBV7-8 with TRBJ2-1, with D perhaps being TRBD1 or TRBD2 (5 bases each). The source is a woman between 18 and 29 years old in good health. The CDR3 protein is CASTGRISYNEQFF. CDR3 bases: TGTGCCAGCACGGGACGGATTTCCTACAATGAGCAGTTCTTC.